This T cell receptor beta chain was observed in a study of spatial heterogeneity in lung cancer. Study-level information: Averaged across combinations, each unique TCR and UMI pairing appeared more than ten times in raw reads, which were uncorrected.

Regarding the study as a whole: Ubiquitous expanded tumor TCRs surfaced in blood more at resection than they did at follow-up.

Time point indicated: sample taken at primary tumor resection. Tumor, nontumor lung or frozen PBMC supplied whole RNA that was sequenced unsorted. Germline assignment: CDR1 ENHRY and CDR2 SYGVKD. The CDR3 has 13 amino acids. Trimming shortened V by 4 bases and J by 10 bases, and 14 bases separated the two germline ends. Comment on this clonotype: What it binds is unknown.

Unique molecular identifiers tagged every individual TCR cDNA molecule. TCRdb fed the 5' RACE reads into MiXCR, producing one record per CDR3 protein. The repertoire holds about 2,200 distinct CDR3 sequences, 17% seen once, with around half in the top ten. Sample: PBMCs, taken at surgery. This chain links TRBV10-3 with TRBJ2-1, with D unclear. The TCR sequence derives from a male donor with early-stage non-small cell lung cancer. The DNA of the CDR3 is TGTGCCATCAGTGGACCCCCGTCGGACGAGCAGTTCTTC. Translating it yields CAISGPPSDEQFF.